Shown below are 11 T cell receptor beta chains from a single sample sequenced in a study of blood T cells in healthy people across ages. The use of a sample-barcoded 5' primer and a J-beta primer mix characterized a second PCR of about 7 to 12 cycles. TCRdb redid the calling of the 5' RACE reads with MiXCR, one entry per CDR3 protein. In the table there are approximately 810,000 distinct CDR3 sequences, less than 35% of which are singletons. The sequenced sample consisted of blood. Every receptor here comes from a woman of 80 years or more in good health.

The gene calls are TRBV5-8 and TRBJ1-5; D gene unclear. The CDR3 consists of 17 residues. The V gene lost 0 bases and the J gene lost 5 bases, with 18 bases spanning the gap. The germline V gene encodes CDR1 SGHTS and CDR2 YDEGEE. The DNA for the CDR3 is TGTGCCAGCAGCTTGGAGATCGGCGGCGGTTATTATCAGCCCCAGCATTTT. This gives the protein CASSLEIGGGYYQPQHF.

This clonotype was seen only once. J is TRBJ2-2 and V is TRBV20-1; D may be TRBD2 (7 bases). Looked up from germline, CDR1 is DFQATT and CDR2 is SNEGSKA (reference sequence). The CDR3 runs to 18 residues. Trimming removed 0 bases from V and 4 bases from J, with 21 bases in between. The CDR3 region has the DNA TGCAGTGCTAGAGATCCGGGGGCGCGGGGGCGCCTCACCGGGGAGCTGTTTTTT. This codes for CSARDPGARGRLTGELFF.

The chain employs TRBV18 and TRBJ2-5, with TRBD2 matching over 9 bases. V lost 4 bases to trimming and J lost 0 bases; unmatched junction nucleotides: 6. CDR3 length: 16 amino acids. CDR1 is KGHSH, CDR2 LQKENI, per germline. The CDR3 spells CASSRASGANQETQYF. The CDR3 coding sequence is TGTGCCAGCTCACGGGCTAGCGGGGCGAACCAAGAGACCCAGTACTTC.

The sample holds many counts of this clonotype. This chain uses TRBV7-2 with TRBJ1-5; D unclear. The CDR3 contains 14 residues. Germline-derived CDR1 and CDR2 are SGHTA and FQGNSA. V was trimmed by 5 bases and J by 2 bases, leaving 10 bases between them. CDR3 bases: TGTGCCAGCAGCCCAAGTCGGGGCAATCAGCCCCAGCATTTT. This codes for CASSPSRGNQPQHF.

This clonotype was recorded many times. The chain couples TRBV12-3 or TRBV12-4 to TRBJ1-5; a possible D gene is TRBD1 (5 bases). Trimming took off 4 bases at V and 5 bases at J, with 12 bases between the two ends. The CDR3 runs to 14 residues. The CDR3 nucleotides are TGTGCCAGCAGTTCGCACGGGGGTTATCAGCCCCAGCATTTT. Translated: CASSSHGGYQPQHF.

This clonotype was counted many times. V is TRBV29-1 and J is TRBJ1-1, with a weak D call TRBD1 (6 bases). This CDR3 spans 10 amino acids. Trimming took 7 bases from V and 5 from J, leaving 8 bases between them. Germline CDR1 and CDR2: SQVTM and ANQGSEA. CDR3 amino acids: CSAGQTEAFF. CDR3 bases: TGCAGCGCTGGACAGACTGAAGCTTTCTTT. The full variable domain, completed using reference TRBV29-1 and TRBJ1-1, is SAVISQKPSRDICQRGTSLTIQCQVDSQVTMMFWYRQQPGQSLTLIATANQGSEATYESGFVIDKFPISRPNLTFSTLTVSNMSPEDSSIYLCSAGQTEAFFGQGTRLTVV.

This clonotype has a count of ten or more. The chain carries TRBV7-9 and TRBJ1-2; D is perhaps TRBD1 (6 bases). Germline V lookup: CDR1 SEHNR, CDR2 FQNEAQ (reference sequence). The CDR3 is made up of 14 amino acids. Between the trimmed V and J ends, which lost 1 base and 6 bases, there was a span of 12 bases. For the CDR3, the DNA is TGTGCCAGCAGCTTAGAGACAGGAACTAATGGCTACACCTTC. It encodes CASSLETGTNGYTF.

The gene calls are TRBV5-6 and TRBJ1-6; no definite D call. The CDR3 consists of 13 residues. Germline lookup yields CDR1 SGHDT and CDR2 YYEEEE. V was pared by 4 bases and J by 14 bases, with 16 bases between. CDR3 nucleotide sequence: TGTGCCAGCAGCAGCACCCCCGGGGAGGCCCTCCACTTT. Protein product: CASSSTPGEALHF.

This chain uses TRBV7-9 with TRBJ2-1, with a possible D match to TRBD2 (7 bases). This CDR3 spans 12 amino acids. The germline V gene has CDR1 SEHNR and CDR2 FQNEAQ (reference sequence). Trimming left V 11 bases short and J 9 bases short, with 17 bases between. CDR3 nucleotides: TGTGCCTCTATGGGGGGGCTTAGTGAGCAGTTCTTC. Its protein product is CASMGGLSEQFF.

This clonotype was counted ten times or more. The V call is TRBV20-1, the J call TRBJ2-7; D is unclear. CDR3 length: 12 residues. Germline-derived CDR1 and CDR2 are DFQATT and SNEGSKA (reference sequence). The V and J ends lost 0 bases and 3 bases respectively, with 6 bases between them. The CDR3 coding sequence is TGCAGTGCTAGAGATTACCTCTACGAGCAGTACTTC. It encodes CSARDYLYEQYF.

V gene TRBV14 combines with J gene TRBJ1-1; weak D call: TRBD1 (6 bases). The CDR3 consists of 16 residues. Germline V gene sequence: CDR1 SGHDN, CDR2 FVKESK. The V end lost 0 bases, the J end lost 4 bases, and 15 bases lay between the germline ends. CDR3 sequence reads: CASSQDGWGAVTEAFF. As DNA, the CDR3 is TGTGCCAGCAGCCAAGATGGTTGGGGGGCGGTCACTGAAGCTTTCTTT. The full variable domain, completed using reference TRBV14 and TRBJ1-1, is EAGVTQFPSHSVIEKGQTVTLRCDPISGHDNLYWYRRVMGKEIKFLLHFVKESKQDESGMPNNRFLAERTGGTYSTLKVQPAELEDSGVYFCASSQDGWGAVTEAFFGQGTRLTVV.